A single sample is the source of the 24 T cell receptor beta chains below, sequenced in a study of T cell changes during pregnancy in multiple sclerosis. Profiling relied on immunoSEQ multiplex PCR, and the TCRdb table lists in-frame clones only, not all of them. The sample shows more than 65,000 clones, 91% of them seen only once. Material: peripheral blood, obtained in the first trimester of pregnancy. The receptors come from a female donor with multiple sclerosis, enrolled in a pregnancy study.

The chain carries TRBV7-7 and TRBJ2-1, with 9 positions matching TRBD2. There are 15 residues in the CDR3. V lost 1 base, J lost 7 bases, and 5 bases stayed unmatched. The germline gives CDR1 SSHAT, CDR2 FNYEAQ (reference sequence). CDR3: CASSLEAGGMNEQFF. The CDR3 DNA is TGTGCCAGCAGCTTAGAGGCGGGAGGGATGAATGAGCAGTTCTTC.

The chain uses TRBV7-2 and TRBJ2-5; 8 bases are a match to TRBD1. The junction had 3 bases not matched to a gene; V was cut back by 1 base and J by 5 bases. Germline V gives CDR1 SGHTA, CDR2 FQGNSA. The CDR3 is 14 residues long. CDR3 sequence: CASSLVRGLETQYF. CDR3 sequence (DNA): TGTGCCAGCAGCTTAGTCAGGGGGCTCGAGACCCAGTACTTC.

The chain uses TRBV27 and TRBJ2-1; D call uncertain. The CDR3 consists of 13 residues. The germline V gene encodes CDR1 MNHEY and CDR2 SMNVEV (reference sequence). Trimming cost V 5 bases and J 10 bases, with 15 bases left between them. The CDR3 spells CASSPRRNGEQFF. CDR3 in DNA: TGTGCCAGCAGTCCTAGACGGAATGGCGAGCAGTTCTTC.

The chain combines TRBV9 with TRBJ2-3, with D uncertain. The CDR3 has 16 amino acids. Germline CDR1 and CDR2: SGDLS and YYNGEE. The V end was cut by 4 bases, the J end by 2 bases, with 17 bases between. For the CDR3, the DNA is TGTGCCAGCAGCCTACGAGCCGACTTTTACACAGATACGCAGTATTTT. It is translated as CASSLRADFYTDTQYF.

V and J are TRBV5-6 and TRBJ2-1; D unresolved. Trimming pared 4 bases from V and 6 bases from J, leaving 11 bases between. The germline gives CDR1 SGHDT, CDR2 YYEEEE. The CDR3 runs 13 residues. The CDR3 nucleotides are TGTGCCAGCAGCAGGCTAGGTAGCAATGAGCAGTTCTTC. Its protein is CASSRLGSNEQFF.

This clone was picked up one time. The junction departs from germline at one end; a sequencing error may be responsible. This sequence joins TRBV7-9 and TRBJ1-1; no clear D. Per germline, CDR1 SEHNR and CDR2 FQNEAQ (reference sequence). The CDR3 runs 13 residues. CDR3 protein: CASSVALNTEAFF. CDR3 sequence (DNA): TGTGCCAGCAGCGTAGCCTTGAACACTGAAGCTTTCTTT.

This chain uses TRBV6-1 with TRBJ2-2, with 9 bases aligning to TRBD1. Trimming took 8 bases from V and 6 from J; bases not matched to a gene: 4. CDR3 size: 13 residues. CDR1 is MNHNS and CDR2 is SASEGT in the germline V gene. CDR3: CASGDRDSGELFF. The CDR3 DNA is TGTGCCAGCGGGGACAGGGATTCCGGGGAGCTGTTTTTT.

The chain joins TRBV7-3 to TRBJ2-2, with 8 positions matching TRBD1. The CDR3 runs to 14 residues. The V gene's germline CDR1 is SGHTA and CDR2 FQGTGA. Trimming cost V 5 bases and J 6 bases; bases outside gene matches: 5. Here the CDR3 reads CASSQDRVAGELFF. The CDR3 bases are TGTGCCAGCAGCCAGGACAGGGTCGCCGGGGAGCTGTTTTTT.

The rearrangement links TRBV18 to TRBJ1-3; a possible D gene is TRBD1 (6 bases). CDR3 size: 14 residues. V was cut by 3 bases and J by 2 bases, with 8 bases left in between. CDR1 is KGHSH and CDR2 is LQKENI in the germline V gene. This CDR3 is CASSPDSPGNTIYF. The CDR3 DNA is TGTGCCAGCTCACCGGACAGCCCTGGAAACACCATATATTTT.

The chain links TRBV7-2 to TRBJ2-3, with D perhaps matching TRBD2 (6 bases). Trimming took 4 bases from V and 3 from J, leaving 20 bases between them. Germline loops: CDR1 SGHTA, CDR2 FQGNSA. CDR3 length: 17 amino acids. CDR3 loop: CASSSRRAGLGTDTQYF. The CDR3 DNA reads as TGTGCCAGCAGCTCCCGGAGGGCAGGGCTAGGAACAGATACGCAGTATTTT.

Remarks on this clone: The junction departs from germline at one end; a sequencing error may be responsible. The rearrangement uses TRBV11-2 and TRBJ1-3; tentative D call: TRBD1 (5 bases). This CDR3 region has 12 residues. The germline CDR1 and CDR2 sequences are SGHAT and FQNNGV. The CDR3 DNA sequence: TGTGCCAGCAGCCGGACCACGGGACTAATCCATTTT. Its protein product is CASSRTTGLIHF.

This clone occurred a few times. The chain recombines TRBV9 with TRBJ1-1; D gene ambiguous. The CDR3 spans 15 residues. The germline V and J ends were trimmed by 4 bases and 0 bases, with 13 bases remaining between them. Germline CDR1 SGDLS, CDR2 YYNGEE. The CDR3 nucleotides read TGTGCCAGCAGCCCCCGTGGAGTTATGAACACTGAAGCTTTCTTT. It is translated as CASSPRGVMNTEAFF.

This clone is a singleton in its sample. V usage is TRBV21-1 and J usage is TRBJ2-7; TRBD2, the D gene given by the table, was not confirmed from the DNA. TRBV21-1 is flagged as a pseudogene. The CDR3 is 17 residues long. The CDR3 DNA reads TGTGCCAGCAGCAAACGCTGGCGGGGGTTCTCTTCCTACGAGCAGTACTTC. Protein product: CASSKRWRGFSSYEQYF.

The CDR3 DNA is TGTGCCCTCGGGGGGGTTTCCTACGAGCAGTACTTC. Protein: CALGGVSYEQYF. The V gene is TRBV6-4, the J gene TRBJ2-7, with 8 bases aligning to TRBD2. Looked up from germline, CDR1 is MRHNA and CDR2 is SNTAGT. The CDR3 loop spans 12 amino acids. V was clipped by 11 bases and J by 1 base; unmatched bases: 4.

The chain recombines TRBV6-5 with TRBJ2-1, with D possibly TRBD2 on 5 matching bases. Germline lookup yields CDR1 MNHEY and CDR2 SVGAGI. V was cut by 5 bases and J by 7 bases, with 15 bases left in between. The CDR3 has 14 amino acids. The CDR3 coding sequence is TGTGCCAGCAGTCTGTGGACTTCCGGGAATGAGCAGTTCTTC. Translated, it gives CASSLWTSGNEQFF.

The chain carries TRBV5-1 and TRBJ2-2, with a weak D call TRBD2 (5 bases). V lost 0 bases and J lost 0, with 9 bases in between. The germline gives CDR1 SGHRS, CDR2 YFSETQ. This CDR3 is built from 16 residues. The CDR3 nucleotides are TGCGCCAGCAGCTTGGGCCTAGCATCGAACACCGGGGAGCTGTTTTTT. Encoded protein: CASSLGLASNTGELFF.

The rearrangement joins TRBV27 to TRBJ2-7; 7 nucleotides line up with TRBD1. The CDR3 covers 14 residues. V trimming: 6 bases; J trimming: 5 bases; junction bases outside the gene matches: 10. The germline V gene encodes CDR1 MNHEY and CDR2 SMNVEV (reference sequence). The CDR3 nucleotides are TGTGCCAGCAGCTCGTCCGTCAGGGGGAACGAGCAGTACTTC. Amino acids: CASSSSVRGNEQYF.

The genes are TRBV25-1 and TRBJ1-1, with no clear D. The CDR3 is 15 residues long. CDR1 and CDR2 from the germline V gene are MGHDK and SYGVNS. Between the trimmed V and J ends, which lost 1 base and 6 bases, there was a span of 15 bases. DNA for the CDR3: TGTGCCAGCAGTGAATTCGGTGTAGACCAGGCTGAAGCTTTCTTT. It yields the protein CASSEFGVDQAEAFF.

A few counts support this clone. The rearrangement joins TRBV6-1 to TRBJ1-2; D might be TRBD1 (5 bases). Germline CDR1 and CDR2: MNHNS and SASEGT. The CDR3 extends over 14 amino acids. Trimming took 4 bases from V and 4 from J, leaving 13 bases between them. This CDR3 reads CASSGPGWGYGYTF. The CDR3 coding sequence is TGTGCCAGCAGTGGTCCAGGGTGGGGCTATGGCTACACCTTC.

The J gene is TRBJ1-2, the V gene TRBV5-1; a weak D match, TRBD1 (6 bases). The CDR3 length is 13 residues. The V gene's germline CDR1 is SGHRS and CDR2 YFSETQ. V was pared by 2 bases and J by 3 bases, with 8 bases between. CDR3 sequence: CASSFRGDYGYTF. The CDR3 DNA follows: TGCGCCAGCAGCTTCAGGGGTGACTATGGCTACACCTTC.

The chain links TRBV2 to TRBJ2-7, with 10 bases fitting TRBD1. The V segment lost 3 bases and the J segment 5 bases; nucleotides outside the gene matches: 4. The CDR3 is 14 amino acids. Germline-derived CDR1 and CDR2 are SNHLY and FYNNEI. CDR3 in DNA: TGTGCCAGCAGTGATGGACAGGGGGACAACGAGCAGTACTTC. Translated, it gives CASSDGQGDNEQYF.

This chain uses TRBV4-2 with TRBJ2-3; D gene uncertain. The CDR3 sequence is 14 residues long. Between the trimmed V and J ends, which lost 0 bases and 6 bases, there was a span of 10 bases. CDR1 and CDR2 from the germline V gene are LGHNA and YNFKEQ. The CDR3 reads CASSQDPPADTQYF. The CDR3 nucleotides read TGTGCCAGCAGCCAAGATCCCCCCGCGGATACGCAGTATTTT.

This sequence joins TRBV2 and TRBJ1-2, with a possible D match to TRBD1 (5 bases). The CDR3 length is 14 residues. Germline V gene sequence: CDR1 SNHLY, CDR2 FYNNEI. V gave up 5 bases and J gave up 8 bases, with 18 bases separating them. DNA of the CDR3: TGTGCCAGCAGTCATGACAGAAGGAGAGAAGGCTACACCTTC. Its translation is CASSHDRRREGYTF.

V gene TRBV10-3 combines with J gene TRBJ2-1; maybe TRBD2 (5 bases). The CDR3 has 15 residues. Trimming removed 0 bases from V and 0 bases from J, with 6 bases in between. Germline V gives CDR1 ENHRY, CDR2 SYGVKD. Here the CDR3 reads CAISESEDSYNEQFF. The CDR3 DNA is TGTGCCATCAGTGAGTCGGAGGACTCCTACAATGAGCAGTTCTTC.